This TCR beta chain was sequenced for a study of OX40 agonist ivuxolimab in advanced cancers. About the study: Treatment of patients was with ivuxolimab, an agonistic anti-OX40 (CD134) antibody.

Drawing of blood for sampling happened at baseline, at cycle 4 day 1, and at cycle 7 day 1. The CDR3 runs 15 residues. Germline V gene sequence: CDR1 LGHNA, CDR2 YNFKEQ. V shed 3 bases and J 0 bases; nucleotides not matched to a gene: 3. The assay was immunoSEQ multiplex PCR, and TCRdb's table has in-frame clones only and misses some. Of some 45,000 clones listed, about 86% are singletons. Sequencing used CD4+ or CD8+ T cells sorted from blood, obtained in a trial of the OX40 agonist ivuxolimab. The TCR comes from an adult with an advanced solid tumor such as melanoma, head and neck, liver or kidney cancer. This chain connects TRBV4-2 to TRBJ1-1, with 8 bases fitting TRBD1. The CDR3 nucleotides are TGTGCCAGCAGCCAGACAGGGGAAGTGAACACTGAAGCTTTCTTT. Amino acids: CASSQTGEVNTEAFF.